The clone carrying this TCR beta chain was observed a single time. Germline V CDR1 and CDR2: MNHNS, SASEGT. The CDR3 is 12 amino acids. V trimming: 7 bases; J trimming: 9 bases; junction bases outside the gene matches: 6. Generated by immunoSEQ multiplex PCR, the TCRdb table keeps only in-frame clones and is missing some. The sample holds about 700,000 clones, 92% seen once. This sample was included in a study of shared clonotypes between healthy human individuals. CD45RO-negative cells were positively selected for CCR7, leaving out terminally differentiated effector memory CD45RA+ cells. What was sequenced was naive CD8+ T cells sorted from blood. The TCR was taken from a man aged 25 to 45 in good health. This chain uses TRBV6-1 with TRBJ2-1; 7 nucleotides agree with TRBD2. In DNA form, the CDR3 reads TGTGCCAGCACGGGGGGAGGGCCTGAGCAGTTCTTC. Translating gives CASTGGGPEQFF.